A selection of T cell receptor beta chains follows, all from one sample in a study of chronic HIV infection and antiretroviral therapy. TCRdb processed the 5' RACE reads anew with MiXCR; each CDR3 protein has one entry. This table holds 45,000 to 55,000 distinct CDR3 sequences, 19% found once. The source material was peripheral blood. These receptors originate from an adult who had HIV and had not received antiretroviral therapy, or was an uninfected healthy control (not recorded which). Each CDR3 is given with its conserved first and last residue. A D gene is named only where the DNA matches it firmly. Some rows have no size entry. The others give once, few or many, or a class for an expanded clone.

size: .; J: TRBJ1-1; D: .; V: TRBV5-5; CDR3: CASSFPVNTEAFF; DNA: TGTGCCAGCAGCTTCCCCGTGAACACTGAAGCTTTCTTT
size: .; J: TRBJ2-3; D: .; V: TRBV7-2; CDR3: CASSLAGQVKADTQYF; DNA: TGTGCCAGCAGCTTAGCTGGGCAGGTCAAGGCAGATACGCAGTATTTT
size: .; J: TRBJ2-2; D: .; V: TRBV12-3/TRBV12-4; CDR3: CASTLGGLQNTGELFF; DNA: TGTGCCAGCACCCTGGGTGGACTACAGAACACCGGGGAGCTGTTTTTT
size: few; J: TRBJ2-7; D: TRBD2; V: TRBV28; CDR3: CASSLFEREGPYEQYF; DNA: TGTGCCAGCAGTTTATTCGAGCGGGAGGGCCCCTACGAGCAGTACTTC
size: few; J: TRBJ2-7; D: .; V: TRBV13; CDR3: CASSLSRNSEQYF; DNA: TGTGCCAGCAGCTTATCCCGAAATTCCGAGCAGTACTTC
size: few; J: TRBJ2-7; D: TRBD2; V: TRBV20-1; CDR3: CSARSGGRTYEQYF; DNA: TGCAGTGCCCGCAGCGGGGGAAGAACCTACGAGCAGTACTTC
size: .; J: TRBJ2-1; D: TRBD2; V: TRBV20-1; CDR3: CSALLAGSYNEQFF; DNA: TGCAGTGCGTTACTAGCGGGATCCTACAATGAGCAGTTCTTC
size: .; J: TRBJ2-1; D: .; V: TRBV11-3; CDR3: CASGRTVNEQFF; DNA: TGTGCCAGCGGGCGGACAGTAAATGAGCAGTTCTTC
size: many; J: TRBJ1-5; D: .; V: TRBV12-3/TRBV12-4; CDR3: CASSFSVQPQHF; DNA: TGTGCCAGCAGTTTTAGTGTCCAGCCCCAGCATTTT
size: many; J: TRBJ2-4; D: .; V: TRBV20-1; CDR3: CSARDYRFLGIQYF; DNA: TGCAGTGCTAGAGATTACCGTTTTCTGGGCATTCAGTACTTC
size: few; J: TRBJ2-3; D: .; V: TRBV29-1; CDR3: CSVATGSKDTQYF; DNA: TGCAGCGTCGCGACAGGTTCCAAAGATACGCAGTATTTT
size: many; J: TRBJ1-2; D: TRBD1; V: TRBV28; CDR3: CASSLGQGRYTF; DNA: TGTGCCAGCAGTCTAGGACAGGGGCGCTACACCTTC
size: .; J: TRBJ2-7; D: TRBD2; V: TRBV12-3/TRBV12-4; CDR3: CASSQTGSGRGHEQYF; DNA: TGTGCCAGCAGTCAGACCGGTAGCGGGAGAGGGCACGAGCAGTACTTC
size: .; J: TRBJ2-6; D: .; V: TRBV29-1; CDR3: CSVAGSSGANVLTF; DNA: TGCAGCGTTGCAGGGTCCTCTGGGGCCAACGTCCTGACTTTC
size: once; J: TRBJ1-3; D: .; V: TRBV9; CDR3: CASSVGQASGNTIYF; DNA: TGTGCCAGCAGCGTAGGTCAGGCCTCTGGAAACACCATATATTTT
size: .; J: TRBJ2-1; D: TRBD1; V: TRBV28; CDR3: CASSPTGAVFYNEQFF; DNA: TGTGCCAGCAGCCCGACAGGGGCGGTTTTCTACAATGAGCAGTTCTTC
size: few; J: TRBJ1-1; D: .; V: TRBV11-2; CDR3: CASSPIRGADEDEAFF; DNA: TGTGCCAGCAGCCCCATACGCGGGGCGGACGAGGATGAAGCTTTCTTT
size: once; J: TRBJ2-2; D: TRBD1; V: TRBV5-1; CDR3: CASKPGTENTGELFF; DNA: TGCGCCAGCAAACCCGGGACAGAGAACACCGGGGAGCTGTTTTTT
size: few; J: TRBJ2-5; D: .; V: TRBV29-1; CDR3: CSAPTEIDQETQYF; DNA: TGCAGCGCGCCCACAGAGATAGACCAAGAGACCCAGTACTTC
size: few; J: TRBJ2-7; D: TRBD1; V: TRBV28; CDR3: CASQDRGSYEQYF; DNA: TGTGCCAGCCAAGACAGGGGTTCCTACGAGCAGTACTTC
size: .; J: TRBJ2-3; D: TRBD2; V: TRBV7-8; CDR3: CASSLGTSGYTDTQYF; DNA: TGTGCCAGCAGCTTAGGGACTAGCGGCTACACAGATACGCAGTATTTT
size: .; J: TRBJ2-6; D: .; V: TRBV29-1; CDR3: CSVAGSGANVLTF; DNA: TGCAGCGTCGCAGGGTCGGGGGCCAACGTCCTGACTTTC
size: .; J: TRBJ1-5; D: .; V: TRBV28; CDR3: CASRPRLQQYQPQHF; DNA: TGTGCCAGCCGCCCCCGATTACAGCAGTATCAGCCCCAGCATTTT
size: .; J: TRBJ1-1; D: .; V: TRBV20-1; CDR3: CSAPPSGRTEAFF; DNA: TGCAGTGCTCCCCCGTCGGGTCGGACTGAAGCTTTCTTT
size: .; J: TRBJ2-5; D: .; V: TRBV29-1; CDR3: CSAKDTKSQETQYF; DNA: TGCAGCGCAAAAGACACAAAATCCCAAGAGACCCAGTACTTC
size: many; J: TRBJ2-6; D: .; V: TRBV29-1; CDR3: CSVETGGANVLTF; DNA: TGCAGCGTTGAAACCGGTGGGGCCAACGTCCTGACTTTC
size: .; J: TRBJ1-4; D: .; V: TRBV9; CDR3: CASSVGGVNEKLFF; DNA: TGTGCCAGCAGCGTAGGAGGGGTTAATGAAAAACTGTTTTTT
size: few; J: TRBJ2-2; D: TRBD1; V: TRBV4-1; CDR3: CASSRGQGINTGELFF; DNA: TGCGCCAGCAGCCGGGGACAGGGGATCAACACCGGGGAGCTGTTTTTT